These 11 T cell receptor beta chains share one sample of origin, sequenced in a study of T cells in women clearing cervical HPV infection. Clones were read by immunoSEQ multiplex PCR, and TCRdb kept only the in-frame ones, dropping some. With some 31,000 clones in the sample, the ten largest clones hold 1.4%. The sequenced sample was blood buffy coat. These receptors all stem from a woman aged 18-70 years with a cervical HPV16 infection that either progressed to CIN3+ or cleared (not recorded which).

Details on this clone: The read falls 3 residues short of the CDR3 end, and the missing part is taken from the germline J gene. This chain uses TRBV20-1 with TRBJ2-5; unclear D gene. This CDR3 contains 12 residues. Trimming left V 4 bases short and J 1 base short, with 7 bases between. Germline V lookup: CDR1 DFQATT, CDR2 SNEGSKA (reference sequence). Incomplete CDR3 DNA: TGCAGTGCTACCCAATTCCAAGAGACC. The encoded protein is CSATQFQET. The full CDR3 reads CSATQFQETQYF.

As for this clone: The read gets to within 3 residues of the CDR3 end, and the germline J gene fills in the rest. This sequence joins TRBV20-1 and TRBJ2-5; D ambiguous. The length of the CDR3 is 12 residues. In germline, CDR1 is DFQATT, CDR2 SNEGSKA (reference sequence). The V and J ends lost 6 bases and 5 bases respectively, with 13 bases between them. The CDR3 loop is CSAQTRSETQYF. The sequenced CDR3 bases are TGCAGTGCCCAGACCAGGTCCGAGACC.

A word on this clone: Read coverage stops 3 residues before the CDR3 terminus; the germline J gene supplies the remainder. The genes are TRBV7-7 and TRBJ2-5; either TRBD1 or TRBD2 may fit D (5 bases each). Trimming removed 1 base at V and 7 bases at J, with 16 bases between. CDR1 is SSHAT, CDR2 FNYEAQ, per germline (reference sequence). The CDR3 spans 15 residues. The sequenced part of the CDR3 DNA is TGTGCCAGCAGCTTAGGGGGCGAGGGCCCACGGACC. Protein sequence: CASSLGGEGPRT. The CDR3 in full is CASSLGGEGPRTQYF.

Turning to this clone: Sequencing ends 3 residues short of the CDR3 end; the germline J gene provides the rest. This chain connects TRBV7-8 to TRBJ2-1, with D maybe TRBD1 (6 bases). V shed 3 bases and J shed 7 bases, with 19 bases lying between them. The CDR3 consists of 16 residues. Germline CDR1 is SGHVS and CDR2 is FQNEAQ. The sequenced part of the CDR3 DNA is TGTGCCAGCAGCTTTTTCGGCAGGGGAACGGGGAATGAG. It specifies CASSFFGRGTGNE. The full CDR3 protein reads CASSFFGRGTGNEQFF. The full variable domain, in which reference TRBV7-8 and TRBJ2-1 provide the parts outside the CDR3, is GAGVSQSPRYKVAKRGQDVALRCDPISGHVSLFWYQQALGQGPEFLTYFQNEAQLDKSGLPSDRFFAERPEGSVSTLKIQRTQQEDSAVYLCASSFFGRGTGNEQFFGPGTRLTVL.

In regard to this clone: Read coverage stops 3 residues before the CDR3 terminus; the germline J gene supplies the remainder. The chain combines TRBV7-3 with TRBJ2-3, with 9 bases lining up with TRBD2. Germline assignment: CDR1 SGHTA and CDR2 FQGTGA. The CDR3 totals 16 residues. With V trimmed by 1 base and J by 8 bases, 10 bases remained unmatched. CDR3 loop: CASSLSASGTQGTQYF. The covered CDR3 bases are TGTGCCAGCAGCTTAAGTGCTAGCGGGACGCAGGGTACG.

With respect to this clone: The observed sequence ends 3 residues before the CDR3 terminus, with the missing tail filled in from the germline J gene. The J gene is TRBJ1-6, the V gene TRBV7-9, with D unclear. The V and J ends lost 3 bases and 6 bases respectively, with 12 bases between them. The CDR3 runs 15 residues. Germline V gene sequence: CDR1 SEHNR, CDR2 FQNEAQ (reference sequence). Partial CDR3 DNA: TGTGCCAGCAGCTTCGACTTCGGTCGTAATTCACCC. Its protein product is CASSFDFGRNSP. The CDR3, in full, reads CASSFDFGRNSPLHF.

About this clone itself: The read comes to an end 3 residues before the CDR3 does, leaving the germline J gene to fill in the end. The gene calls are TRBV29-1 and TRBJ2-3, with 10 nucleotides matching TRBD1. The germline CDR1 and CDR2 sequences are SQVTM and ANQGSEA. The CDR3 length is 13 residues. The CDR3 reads CSVERTGGETQYF. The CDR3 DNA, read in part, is TGCAGCGTTGAGAGGACAGGGGGGGAGACG.

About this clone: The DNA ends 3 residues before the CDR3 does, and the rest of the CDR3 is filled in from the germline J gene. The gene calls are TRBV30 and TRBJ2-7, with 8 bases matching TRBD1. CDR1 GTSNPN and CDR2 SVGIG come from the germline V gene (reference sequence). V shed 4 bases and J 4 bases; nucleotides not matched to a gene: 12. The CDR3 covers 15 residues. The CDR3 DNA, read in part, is TGTGCCTGGACTTTCAGGGCCGGGACAGGATACGAG. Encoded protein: CAWTFRAGTGYE. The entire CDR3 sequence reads CAWTFRAGTGYEQYF.

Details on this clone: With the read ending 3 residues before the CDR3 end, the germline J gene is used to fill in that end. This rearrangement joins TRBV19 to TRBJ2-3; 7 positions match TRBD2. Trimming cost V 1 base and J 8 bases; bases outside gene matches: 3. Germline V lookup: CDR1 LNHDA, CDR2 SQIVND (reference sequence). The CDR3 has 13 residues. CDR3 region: CASSIGWGGTQYF. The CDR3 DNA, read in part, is TGTGCCAGTAGTATAGGGTGGGGGGGTACG.

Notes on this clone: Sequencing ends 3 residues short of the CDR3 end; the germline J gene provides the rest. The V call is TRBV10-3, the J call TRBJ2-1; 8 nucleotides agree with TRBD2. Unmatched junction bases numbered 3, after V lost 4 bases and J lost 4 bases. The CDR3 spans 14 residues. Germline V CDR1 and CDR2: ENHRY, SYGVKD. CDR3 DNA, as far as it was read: TGTGCCATCAGTGCTAGCGGGCTTTACAATGAG. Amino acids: CAISASGLYNE. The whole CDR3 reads CAISASGLYNEQFF.

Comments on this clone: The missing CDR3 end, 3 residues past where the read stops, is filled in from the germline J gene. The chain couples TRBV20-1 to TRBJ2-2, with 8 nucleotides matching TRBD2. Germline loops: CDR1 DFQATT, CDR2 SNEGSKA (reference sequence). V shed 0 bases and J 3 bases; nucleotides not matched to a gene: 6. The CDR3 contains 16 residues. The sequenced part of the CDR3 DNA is TGCAGTGCTAGAGAGGGGGGACTAGGCTACACCGGGGAG. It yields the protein CSAREGGLGYTGE. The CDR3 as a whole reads CSAREGGLGYTGELFF.